The rows below give T cell receptor beta chains drawn from one sample of a study of blood T cell repertoires in COVID-19. TCRdb's copy holds only in-frame clones and misses some; the assay was immunoSEQ multiplex PCR. The table lists approximately 200,000 clones, around 90% of them singletons. The specimen was PBMCs or T cells enriched from blood (not recorded which). The receptors stem from a man aged 30 to 39 who had recovered from COVID-19. The CDR3 runs from the conserved cysteine through the conserved F or W.

V,length,CDR3
TRBV28,12,CASSLGHLEAFF
TRBV28,13,CASISGGNNEQFF
TRBV19,11,CASSFAGELFF
TRBV7-8,15,CASSPDGAGGEKLFF
TRBV6-5,15,CASARTGGTNSPLHF
TRBV6-5,15,CASSPDRGNQYGYTF
TRBV10-2,14,CASSGDRQGGPQHF
TRBV6-2/TRBV6-3,15,CASSLLRGYNYGYTF
TRBV30,14,CAWSSGNKNTEAFF
TRBV5-1,13,CASSARDRFVTFF
TRBV7-2,14,CASSSRTSVDTQYF
TRBV6-5,13,CATATGGRNEQYF
TRBV2,14,CASGGGGGRETQYF
TRBV4-1,14,CASSPTGSDEKLFF
TRBV7-7,15,CASGSSAGADGELFF
TRBV6-5,14,CASSYSGGTYEQYF
TRBV4-3,15,CASSRVAGVPGELFF
TRBV19,13,CASRLDPGSPLHF
TRBV30,15,CAWGTGGAGIRGYTF
TRBV30,15,CAWSLAGRIFYGYTF
TRBV19,16,CASSIQGAEANYGYTF
TRBV7-2,16,CASSSRRGGSNQPQHF
TRBV6-4,14,CASSGGSSYNEQFF
TRBV2,18,CASVFRDRGITGANVLTF
TRBV11-2,16,CASSTQLAKSTDTQYF
TRBV20-1,15,CSASRDRVSGNTIYF
TRBV28,12,CASSDIRQPQHF
TRBV28,14,CASRRGGSGNTIYF
TRBV12-3/TRBV12-4,13,CASSLVGVGELFF
TRBV7-6,16,CASSDGTVKEIAGYTF
TRBV9,16,CASSVAPSGAQETQYF
TRBV20-1,14,CSASPSGRYNEQFF
TRBV7-2,19,CASSLASGLAGSSTDTQYF
TRBV10-1,13,CATIQGRDYGYTF
TRBV6-5,13,CASSPTGNYGYTF
TRBV3-1/TRBV3-2,16,CASSQMTSSPTGELFF
TRBV12-3/TRBV12-4,13,CASSPRLNQPQHF
TRBV5-1,16,CASSLAGTGRDNEQFF
TRBV25-1,12,CASSAPTGPQYF
TRBV10-3,12,CAIRQGNSPLHF
TRBV5-4,14,CASSLVDNRNTIYF
TRBV2,13,CASSRDYTDTQYF
TRBV28,15,CASSPGQAYNSPLHF
TRBV7-2,16,CASSPQLAGGPDTQYF
TRBV5-4,14,CASKGGSGANVLTF
TRBV28,15,CASSRGTSGLNEQFF
TRBV19,15,CASSGSGTGNQPQHF
TRBV18,15,CASSPGLAGADEQYF
TRBV2,13,CASKTGELHEQYF
TRBV11-2,14,CASLLGWGLSEAFF
TRBV6-5,14,CASTYSMVRGEQYF
TRBV30,13,CAWIGTAGNTIYF
TRBV5-1,15,CASSLSQGVVYEQYF
TRBV18,16,CASSRTGIGSYNEQFF
TRBV18,17,CASSPPNLAQRIYGYTF
TRBV20-1,15,CSASSDLSGQGGYTF
TRBV6-5,12,CASSLFNQPQHF